Listed below are T cell receptor beta chains from one sample, sequenced in a study of beta chain features in type 1 diabetes. Sequencing used immunoSEQ multiplex PCR; TCRdb keeps in-frame clones, though not all of them. The sample shows over 650,000 clones, around an eighth of them seen only once. The material sequenced was naive CD4+ T cells from blood. These receptors originate from a man between 18 and 35 years old with type 1 diabetes. CDR3s include the opening cysteine and the closing phenylalanine or tryptophan. The D gene is left open where the match is weak. Clone size is stated in some rows and not others, as once, few, many or a class when expanded.

TRBD1 | few | TRBJ1-2 | TRBV2 | TGTGCCAGCAGTGAAGCGCTTCTGGTACAGGGGGCAGATGGCTACACCTTC | CASSEALLVQGADGYTF
TRBD2 | few | TRBJ2-5 | TRBV28 | TGTGCCAGCAGCCCCACCGGGACTATGGAGACCCAGTACTTC | CASSPTGTMETQYF
. | few | TRBJ2-1 | TRBV2 | TGTGCCAGCAGTGGGGATTGGACTAATGAGCAGTTCTTC | CASSGDWTNEQFF
. | few | TRBJ2-1 | TRBV25-1 | TGTGCCAGCAGTGAATATAGGACAGTAGGGAATGAGCAGTTCTTC | CASSEYRTVGNEQFF
. | . | TRBJ2-7 | TRBV28 | TGTGCCAGCAGTGGGACCCGGGATCGATCCTCCTACGAGCAGTACTTC | CASSGTRDRSSYEQYF
TRBD1 | few | TRBJ2-7 | TRBV28 | TGTGCCAGCAGTCCCGGGGACAGGGAGGCGAACGAGCAGTACTTC | CASSPGDREANEQYF
. | few | TRBJ2-1 | TRBV13 | TGTGCCAGCAGCTCCGAGGAGGCCTACAATGAGCAGTTCTTC | CASSSEEAYNEQFF
TRBD1 | few | TRBJ2-5 | TRBV5-1 | TGCGCCAGCAGCTCTGGACAGGGAGAGCAAGAGACCCAGTACTTC | CASSSGQGEQETQYF
. | . | TRBJ1-2 | TRBV28 | TGTGCCAGCAGGAACGGACAGAACTATGGCTACACCTTC | CASRNGQNYGYTF
. | . | TRBJ1-1 | TRBV9 | TGTGCCAGCAACCTAGGGGACATGGGGACTGAAGCTTTCTTT | CASNLGDMGTEAFF
. | . | TRBJ1-6 | TRBV23-1 | TGCGCCAGCCCGTGGGACACCTTTAGCTCAGGCTATAATTCACCCCTCCACTTT | CASPWDTFSSGYNSPLHF
TRBD1 | few | TRBJ1-1 | TRBV10-3 | TGTGCCATCAGTCCGACAGGGGTCGACACTGAAGCTTTCTTT | CAISPTGVDTEAFF
. | . | TRBJ1-2 | TRBV4-1 | TGCGCCAGCAGCCACCTGATCCGGGGCGCTAACTATGGCTACACCTTC | CASSHLIRGANYGYTF
. | . | TRBJ2-2 | TRBV6-1 | TGTGCCAGCAGTGAAGTCCCATTTCCCGGGGAGCTGTTTTTT | CASSEVPFPGELFF
TRBD2 | . | TRBJ2-3 | TRBV29-1 | TGCAGCGTAACTAGCGGGGCTCGCACAGATACGCAGTATTTT | CSVTSGARTDTQYF
. | few | TRBJ2-3 | TRBV5-1 | TGCGCCAGCAGCTTGAACGCGGGGACCACAGATACGCAGTATTTT | CASSLNAGTTDTQYF
. | . | TRBJ2-5 | TRBV9 | TGTGCCAGCAGCGTAGAGGGAAGAGCGGGAGAGACCCAGTACTTC | CASSVEGRAGETQYF
. | few | TRBJ2-5 | TRBV10-3 | TGTGCCATCAGTGACTCCCGGACAGATTTGGGGACCCAGTACTTC | CAISDSRTDLGTQYF
. | few | TRBJ1-4 | TRBV4-1 | TGCGCCAGCAGCCCCGGGACACGGAACGCAACTAATGAAAAACTGTTTTTT | CASSPGTRNATNEKLFF
. | few | TRBJ2-7 | TRBV18 | TGTGCCAGCTCACCGGGAGGTACCCCTTACGAGCAGTACTTC | CASSPGGTPYEQYF
TRBD1 | few | TRBJ1-1 | TRBV5-4 | TGTGCCAGCAGCCGAACAGGGGGCACTTTCAAGAACACTGAAGCTTTCTTT | CASSRTGGTFKNTEAFF
. | few | TRBJ1-3 | TRBV29-1 | TGCAGCGCCTTGAAGACAACTGGAAACACCATATATTTT | CSALKTTGNTIYF
TRBD2 | few | TRBJ2-3 | TRBV7-2 | TGTGCCAGCAGATACACCGGGACTAGCGGCACAGATACGCAGTATTTT | CASRYTGTSGTDTQYF
. | few | TRBJ2-7 | TRBV6-1 | TGTGCCAGCAGTGAAGAGCAGGGGCTAAAGGAGTACTTC | CASSEEQGLKEYF
. | . | TRBJ2-1 | TRBV7-8 | TGTGCCAGCAGCTTTCAGAATGAGCAGTTCTTC | CASSFQNEQFF
. | . | TRBJ2-2 | TRBV9 | TGTGCCAGCAGCGTAGTTGAGGCAACCGGGGAGCTGTTTTTT | CASSVVEATGELFF
. | . | TRBJ1-5 | TRBV2 | TGTGCCAGCAGTCTACAGGGTGGGAATCAGCCCCAGCATTTT | CASSLQGGNQPQHF
. | . | TRBJ1-1 | TRBV15 | TGTGCCACCAGCAGAGGGGCAGCCCCGAACACTGAAGCTTTCTTT | CATSRGAAPNTEAFF
. | . | TRBJ1-5 | TRBV30 | TGTGCCTGGAGTGTAAACAGGGGCAATCAGCCCCAGCATTTT | CAWSVNRGNQPQHF
. | . | TRBJ2-6 | TRBV30 | TGTGCCTGGAGGGGGTGGGTCACTGGGGCCAACGTCCTGACTTTC | CAWRGWVTGANVLTF
. | few | TRBJ2-5 | TRBV19 | TGTGCCAGTGGAGGGGAGACCCAGTACTTC | CASGGETQYF
. | . | TRBJ1-2 | TRBV5-4 | TGTGCCAGCAGTCCCGACGAGAACTATGGCTACACCTTC | CASSPDENYGYTF
. | . | TRBJ1-2 | TRBV6-6 | TGTGCCAGCAGTTCCAGAACCGGGGCTGATGGCTACACCTTC | CASSSRTGADGYTF
TRBD2 | few | TRBJ2-1 | TRBV5-7 | TGTGCCAGCAGCCGAAGCGGGAGCATGGAAAATGAGCAGTTCTTC | CASSRSGSMENEQFF
. | few | TRBJ2-2 | TRBV7-2 | TGTGCCAGCAGCCCGGACAGAAACACCGGGGAGCTGTTTTTT | CASSPDRNTGELFF
. | . | TRBJ2-5 | TRBV11-2 | TGTGCCAGCCGGCTCCGGGAGACCCAGTACTTC | CASRLRETQYF
. | few | TRBJ2-7 | TRBV6-1 | TGTGCCAGCAGTGACCGGGACGGCCCCTACGAGCAGTACTTC | CASSDRDGPYEQYF
. | . | TRBJ2-5 | TRBV5-1 | TGCGCCAGCAGCTTACTACCCCAAGAGACCCAGTACTTC | CASSLLPQETQYF
. | few | TRBJ1-1 | TRBV18 | TGTGCCAGCTCACCACCGGCAGCTCCCAACACTGAAGCTTTCTTT | CASSPPAAPNTEAFF
. | few | TRBJ2-3 | TRBV15 | TGTGCCACCAGCAGAGAGAGTGGAGGTACGCAGTATTTT | CATSRESGGTQYF
. | few | TRBJ2-3 | TRBV11-2 | TGTGCCAGCAGCTTATCGGACTCCACAGATACGCAGTATTTT | CASSLSDSTDTQYF
. | . | TRBJ2-2 | TRBV4-1 | TGCGCCAGCAGCCAAGATGACAGACAGCTAAACACCGGGGAGCTGTTTTTT | CASSQDDRQLNTGELFF
. | . | TRBJ1-1 | TRBV27 | TGTGCCAGCAGTTCCCTTGGGGACTTGAACACTGAAGCTTTCTTT | CASSSLGDLNTEAFF